This T cell receptor (beta chain) was observed in a study of radiotherapy plus CTLA-4 blockade in lung cancer. Findings and caveats of the study: Radiotherapy plus ipilimumab was followed by expansion in blood of tumor-derived TCR clones. Increased serum interferon-beta after radiation also reportedly predicted response strongly.

A note on this clone: Its target is not known.

Libraries were prepared by immunoSEQ multiplex PCR; TCRdb keeps only in-frame clonotypes and omits some of them. The sample comprises 90,000 or so clones, about four fifths of which are singletons, and roughly 0.8% rests with the top ten. The CDR3 extends over 15 amino acids. V shed 0 bases and J shed 5 bases, with 10 bases lying between them. Per germline, CDR1 SNHLY and CDR2 FYNNEI. The chain combines TRBV2 with TRBJ1-4; D is perhaps TRBD1 (5 bases). This clonotype originated in a human donor with non-small cell lung cancer who had stable disease on radiotherapy plus ipilimumab. The sequenced sample was peripheral blood, obtained from a patient treated with radiotherapy plus ipilimumab. The CDR3 region has the DNA TGTGCCAGCAGTGAAGCGGGCAGGGAAAATGAAAAACTGTTTTTT. It specifies CASSEAGRENEKLFF. Looking up the rest from reference TRBV2 and TRBJ1-4 gives the full variable domain: EPEVTQTPSHQVTQMGQEVILRCVPISNHLYFYWYRQILGQKVEFLVSFYNNEISEKSEIFDDQFSVERPDGSNFTLKIRSTKLEDSAMYFCASSEAGRENEKLFFGSGTQLSVL.